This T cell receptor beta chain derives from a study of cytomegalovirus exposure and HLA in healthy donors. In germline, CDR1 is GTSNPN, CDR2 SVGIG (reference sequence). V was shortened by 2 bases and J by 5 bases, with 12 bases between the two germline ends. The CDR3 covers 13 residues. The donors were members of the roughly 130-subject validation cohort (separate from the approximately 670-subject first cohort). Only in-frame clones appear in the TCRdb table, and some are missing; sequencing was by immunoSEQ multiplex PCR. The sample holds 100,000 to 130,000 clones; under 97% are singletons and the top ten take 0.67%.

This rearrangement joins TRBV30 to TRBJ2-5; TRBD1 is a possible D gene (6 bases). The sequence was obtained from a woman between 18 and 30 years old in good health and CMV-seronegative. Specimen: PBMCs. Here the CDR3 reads CAWSSGDTETQYF. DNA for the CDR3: TGTGCCTGGAGTTCAGGGGATACGGAGACCCAGTACTTC.